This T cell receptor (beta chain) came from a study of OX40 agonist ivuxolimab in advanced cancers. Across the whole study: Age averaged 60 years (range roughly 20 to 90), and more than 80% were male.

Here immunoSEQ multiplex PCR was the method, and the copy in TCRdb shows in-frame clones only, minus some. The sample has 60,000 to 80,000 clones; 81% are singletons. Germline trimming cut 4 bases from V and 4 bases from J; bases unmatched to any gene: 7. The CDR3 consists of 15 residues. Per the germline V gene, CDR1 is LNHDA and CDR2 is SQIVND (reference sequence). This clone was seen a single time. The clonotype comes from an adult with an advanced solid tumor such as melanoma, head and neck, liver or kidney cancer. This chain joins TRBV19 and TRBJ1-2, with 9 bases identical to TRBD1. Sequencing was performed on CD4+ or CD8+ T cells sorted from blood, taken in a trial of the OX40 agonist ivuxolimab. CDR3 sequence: CASSRRTGASYGYTF. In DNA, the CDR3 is TGTGCCAGTAGTAGAAGGACAGGGGCTAGCTATGGCTACACCTTC.